These 17 T cell receptor beta chains came from one sample sequenced in a study of T cell repertoires in cytomegalovirus infection. TCRdb called the reads again in MiXCR, with one record for every CDR3 protein. Of around 260,000 distinct CDR3 sequences detected, about 25% appear once; the ten largest clones hold 11% to 15%. Sequencing was performed on PBMCs. These receptors came from a human donor in good health (CMV status not recorded). Some clones in this sample may be carry-over from other donors' samples.

This clonotype showed up many times. The chain employs TRBV7-6 and TRBJ2-2; 7 bases are a match to TRBD2. CDR3 length: 15 amino acids. V was clipped by 5 bases and J by 4 bases; unmatched bases: 7. Germline-derived CDR1 and CDR2 are SGHVS and FNYEAQ. This CDR3 reads CASSPQTSSTGELFF. CDR3 nucleotide sequence: TGTGCCAGCAGCCCTCAGACTAGCAGCACCGGGGAGCTGTTTTTT.

This clonotype was recorded only once. This sequence joins TRBV20-1 and TRBJ2-5; D possibly corresponds to TRBD2 (6 bases). V lost 6 bases and J 4 bases, leaving 18 bases between the germline ends. Germline V gene data show CDR1 as DFQATT and CDR2 as SNEGSKA (reference sequence). The CDR3 extends over 14 amino acids. CDR3 sequence reads: CSALPLSGGETQYF. CDR3 sequence (DNA): TGCAGTGCATTACCACTTAGCGGAGGAGAGACCCAGTACTTC.

DNA of the CDR3: TGTGCCAGCAGTTCGATAGCAGGGGTTCAGCCCCAGCATTTT. Translated, it gives CASSSIAGVQPQHF. The rearrangement links TRBV12-3 or TRBV12-4 to TRBJ1-5; D perhaps matches TRBD1 (6 bases). This CDR3 spans 14 amino acids. V lost 4 bases and J lost 6, with 13 bases in between.

This chain joins TRBV11-2 and TRBJ2-5; 14 nucleotides align to TRBD2. The CDR3 extends over 19 amino acids. Germline-derived CDR1 and CDR2 are SGHAT and FQNNGV. The V gene end was trimmed by 1 base and the J gene end by 3 bases; junction bases not matched to a gene: 10. In nucleotides, the CDR3 is TGTGCCAGCAGCTTAGGCCGCGGACTAGCGGGAGGACTCGAAGAGACCCAGTACTTC. Amino acids: CASSLGRGLAGGLEETQYF.

This clonotype has just a few counts. The chain is built from TRBV6-2 or TRBV6-3 and TRBJ2-4, with D possibly TRBD1 on 6 matching bases. The V gene's germline CDR1 is MNHEY and CDR2 SVGEGT. V lost 4 bases to trimming and J lost 0 bases, with 10 bases between them. The CDR3 sequence is 15 residues long. CDR3 sequence (DNA): TGTGCCAGCAGTTTAGGGGGAGCAGCCAAAAACATTCAGTACTTC. This gives the protein CASSLGGAAKNIQYF.

This clonotype occurred many times. The chain carries TRBV7-8 and TRBJ2-7; 8 nucleotides match TRBD1. CDR3 size: 14 residues. Looked up from germline, CDR1 is SGHVS and CDR2 is FQNEAQ. V dropped 7 bases and J dropped 2; count of bases not matched to a gene: 7. CDR3 DNA sequence: TGTGCCAGCACGGACAGGGAGGCCCCCTACGAGCAGTACTTC. This gives the protein CASTDREAPYEQYF.

V and J are TRBV19 and TRBJ1-1; D is unresolved. The CDR3 spans 13 residues. Germline CDR1 LNHDA, CDR2 SQIVND (reference sequence). V was trimmed by 5 bases and J by 4 bases, leaving 11 bases between them. DNA for the CDR3: TGTGCCAGTAGTTTCCAGGCCGGCACTGAAGCTTTCTTT. Amino acids: CASSFQAGTEAFF.

This chain uses TRBV14 with TRBJ1-2, with 10 bases identical to TRBD1. The ends lost 3 bases at V and 3 bases at J; junction bases unmatched: 7. This CDR3 contains 16 residues. CDR1 is SGHDN, CDR2 FVKESK, per germline. As DNA, the CDR3 is TGTGCCAGCAGCCATCACCCGGGACAGGGGTACTATGGCTACACCTTC. It is translated as CASSHHPGQGYYGYTF. Full variable domain (rest looked up from reference TRBV14 and TRBJ1-2): EAGVTQFPSHSVIEKGQTVTLRCDPISGHDNLYWYRRVMGKEIKFLLHFVKESKQDESGMPNNRFLAERTGGTYSTLKVQPAELEDSGVYFCASSHHPGQGYYGYTFGSGTRLTVV.

This clonotype was seen a handful of times. The rearrangement links TRBV19 to TRBJ2-2, with 8 bases fitting TRBD2. The CDR3 spans 17 residues. V was clipped by 5 bases and J by 1 base; unmatched bases: 9. The germline V gene encodes CDR1 LNHDA and CDR2 SQIVND (reference sequence). The CDR3 nucleotides read TGTGCCAGTAGTGACCCCCGGGGGGGACGGAACACCGGGGAGCTGTTTTTT. Encoded protein: CASSDPRGGRNTGELFF.

The chain uses TRBV20-1 and TRBJ2-7, with 13 bases that match TRBD2. Per the germline V gene, CDR1 is DFQATT and CDR2 is SNEGSKA (reference sequence). The CDR3 is 14 amino acids. V shed 4 bases and J 7 bases; nucleotides not matched to a gene: 7. The CDR3 DNA follows: TGCAGTGCTACCCGGACTAGCGGGAGTAGGGAGCAGTACTTC. Translating it yields CSATRTSGSREQYF.

This chain links TRBV20-1 with TRBJ2-5; no reliable D call. Between the trimmed V and J ends, which lost 1 base and 3 bases, there was a span of 9 bases. Per the germline V gene, CDR1 is DFQATT and CDR2 is SNEGSKA (reference sequence). The CDR3 is 13 residues long. CDR3 in amino acids: CSARGLTKETQYF. CDR3 coding DNA: TGCAGTGCTAGAGGGCTTACCAAAGAGACCCAGTACTTC.

The V call is TRBV6-5, the J call TRBJ2-3; a weak D match, TRBD2 (5 bases). Germline loops: CDR1 MNHEY, CDR2 SVGAGI. CDR3 length: 15 residues. V gave up 2 bases and J gave up 4 bases, with 13 bases separating them. CDR3 sequence (DNA): TGTGCCAGCAGTTACGCACTAGGATGGGCAGATACGCAGTATTTT. Protein: CASSYALGWADTQYF.

The chain has TRBV20-1 and TRBJ1-5; the D is unclear. Trimming left V 0 bases short and J 6 bases short, with 12 bases between. The V gene's germline CDR1 is DFQATT and CDR2 SNEGSKA (reference sequence). The CDR3 has 14 amino acids. The CDR3 is CSARDGSGSQPQHF. Here the CDR3 DNA reads TGCAGTGCTAGAGATGGCTCTGGGAGTCAGCCCCAGCATTTT.

This rearrangement joins TRBV12-3 or TRBV12-4 to TRBJ1-6; D is perhaps TRBD1 (5 bases). The V gene lost 6 bases and the J gene lost 9 bases, with 18 bases spanning the gap. The CDR3 runs 15 residues. CDR3 nucleotides: TGTGCCAGCAGGGAAGGGACTCTCGGGGCTTCACCCCTCCACTTT. Its protein is CASREGTLGASPLHF.

This chain links TRBV28 with TRBJ2-2; weak D call: TRBD2 (5 bases). The CDR3 runs to 14 residues. Trimming left V 7 bases short and J 6 bases short, with 15 bases between. Looked up from germline, CDR1 is MDHEN and CDR2 is SYDVKM. CDR3 residues: CASTFGTRAGELFF. For the CDR3, the DNA is TGTGCCAGCACCTTCGGAACGCGGGCCGGGGAGCTGTTTTTT.

This clonotype was observed many times. The chain combines TRBV7-2 with TRBJ1-1; tentatively, D is TRBD1 (5 bases). Trimming took off 1 base at V and 0 bases at J, with 12 bases between the two ends. CDR1 SGHTA and CDR2 FQGNSA come from the germline V gene. The CDR3 loop spans 16 amino acids. CDR3 protein: CASSLVGGNMNTEAFF. The CDR3 nucleotides are TGTGCCAGCAGCTTAGTGGGGGGTAACATGAACACTGAAGCTTTCTTT.

This clonotype has a single count. V gene TRBV28 combines with J gene TRBJ2-1; 11 positions match TRBD2. This CDR3 is built from 16 residues. The J segment lost 3 bases and the V segment lost 5 bases, leaving 6 bases of the junction unmatched. Germline CDR1 reads MDHEN; CDR2 reads SYDVKM. DNA for the CDR3: TGTGCCAGCAGTAGGCTAGCGGGGGGACTCTACAATGAGCAGTTCTTC. Its protein product is CASSRLAGGLYNEQFF.